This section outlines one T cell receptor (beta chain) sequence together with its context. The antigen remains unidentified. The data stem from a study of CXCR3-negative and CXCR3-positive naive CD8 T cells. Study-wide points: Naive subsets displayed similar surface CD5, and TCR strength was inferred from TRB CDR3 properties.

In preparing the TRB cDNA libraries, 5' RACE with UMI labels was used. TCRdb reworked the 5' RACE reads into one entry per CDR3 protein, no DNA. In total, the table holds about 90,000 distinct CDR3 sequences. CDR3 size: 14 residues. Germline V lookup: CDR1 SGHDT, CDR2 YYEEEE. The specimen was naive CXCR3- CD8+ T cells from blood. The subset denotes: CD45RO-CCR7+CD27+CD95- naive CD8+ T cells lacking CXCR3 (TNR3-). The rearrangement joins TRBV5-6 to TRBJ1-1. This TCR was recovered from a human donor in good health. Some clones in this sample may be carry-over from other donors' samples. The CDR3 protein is CASSVALVNTEAFF.